These 23 T cell receptor beta chains were sequenced from one sample in a study of blood T cells in healthy people across ages. Combining a sample-barcoded 5' primer with a J-beta primer mix, a second PCR ran for roughly 7 to 11 cycles. MiXCR, applied by TCRdb to the 5' RACE reads, yields one record per CDR3 protein. The table lists hundreds of thousands of distinct CDR3 sequences, about 50% of them singletons, with about 14% in the top ten. The sequenced sample consisted of blood. These receptors originate from a woman older than 75 in good health.

This chain links TRBV2 with TRBJ2-5; D tentatively reads TRBD1 or TRBD2 (5 bases each). This CDR3 spans 14 amino acids. Trimming took off 7 bases at V and 2 bases at J, with 14 bases between the two ends. Germline CDR1 and CDR2: SNHLY and FYNNEI. As DNA, the CDR3 is TGTGCCAGCACCCGAACTGGGGGTCAAGAGACCCAGTACTTC. This sequence encodes CASTRTGGQETQYF.

This clonotype came up a few times. This rearrangement joins TRBV6-4 to TRBJ2-7, with a possible D match to TRBD1 (5 bases). Matching the DNA end better, TRBJ2-4 makes the J call doubtful. The CDR3 has 20 amino acids. The germline gives CDR1 MRHNA, CDR2 SNTAGT. The CDR3 reads CASSDSNDFGSGPDGNIQYF. The CDR3 region has the DNA TGTGCCAGCAGTGACTCGAATGATTTTGGTTCAGGGCCGGACGGAAACATTCAGTACTTC.

The chain couples TRBV10-3 to TRBJ2-2; D could derive from TRBD1 or TRBD2 (6 bases each). Germline-derived CDR1 and CDR2 are ENHRY and SYGVKD. This CDR3 has 16 residues. The ends were cut back, 2 bases at V and 4 bases at J, with 14 bases in the middle. CDR3 amino acids: CAISERGAESTGELFF. DNA of the CDR3: TGTGCCATCAGTGAGAGGGGGGCGGAATCCACCGGGGAGCTGTTTTTT.

This chain connects TRBV21-1 to TRBJ2-5. Matching the DNA end better, TRBJ2-7 makes the J call doubtful. TRBV21-1 is a listed pseudogene. This CDR3 spans 12 amino acids. CDR3 bases: TGTGCCAGCGGTGAACCCACCTACGAGCAGTACTTC. It codes for CASGEPTYEQYF.

This clonotype was counted many times. The chain has TRBV9 and TRBJ2-1; no reliable D call. V shed 6 bases and J shed 1 base, with 14 bases lying between them. The CDR3 length is 15 residues. Germline CDR1 and CDR2: SGDLS and YYNGEE. In nucleotides, the CDR3 is TGTGCCAGCACCTCGGGTCGAGGTTCCTACAATGAGCAGTTCTTC. It specifies CASTSGRGSYNEQFF.

The V gene is TRBV2, the J gene TRBJ2-7; no reliable D call. V shed 6 bases and J shed 3 bases, with 15 bases lying between them. This CDR3 has 14 residues. Germline assignment: CDR1 SNHLY and CDR2 FYNNEI. The CDR3 sequence is CASRERHRHYEQYF. CDR3 bases: TGTGCCAGCAGGGAACGGCACCGCCACTACGAGCAGTACTTC.

The V gene is TRBV20-1, the J gene TRBJ2-2; TRBD2 matches 10 bases. Germline V lookup: CDR1 DFQATT, CDR2 SNEGSKA (reference sequence). V was clipped by 6 bases and J by 6 bases; unmatched bases: 7. CDR3 length: 14 residues. The CDR3 here is CSAQSGRASGELFF. The CDR3 bases are TGCAGTGCCCAGAGCGGGAGGGCCTCCGGGGAGCTGTTTTTT.

Worth noting for this clonotype: One end of the junction does not line up with germline, which may come from a read error. V is TRBV6-5 and J is TRBJ2-1; 12 nucleotides agree with TRBD2. This CDR3 has 15 amino acids. The germline V gene encodes CDR1 MNHEY and CDR2 SVGAGI. The CDR3 DNA follows: TGTACCAGCAGTTACCTAGCGGGGGGGAGGAATGAGCAGTTCTTC. Translation: CTSSYLAGGRNEQFF.

This clonotype was counted many times. The chain uses TRBV5-1 and TRBJ2-2; D is unresolved. The CDR3 spans 14 residues. Germline CDR1 is SGHRS and CDR2 is YFSETQ. The ends were cut back, 1 base at V and 2 bases at J, with 6 bases in the middle. The CDR3, as DNA: TGCGCCAGCAGCTTGTTGGGTAACACCGGGGAGCTGTTTTTT. It translates to CASSLLGNTGELFF.

The chain carries TRBV15 and TRBJ2-1; a weak D match, TRBD2 (5 bases). The CDR3 loop spans 16 amino acids. V gave up 1 base and J gave up 2 bases, with 12 bases separating them. CDR1 and CDR2 from the germline V gene are LNHNV and YYDKDF (reference sequence). Written as DNA, the CDR3 is TGTGCCACCAGCAGAGGTATTAGAGGGACCTACAATGAGCAGTTCTTC. This gives the protein CATSRGIRGTYNEQFF.

CDR3 sequence reads: CSAQTGNKNTEAFF. CDR3 sequence (DNA): TGCAGCGCCCAGACAGGGAATAAGAACACTGAAGCTTTCTTT. This chain uses TRBV29-1 with TRBJ1-1; 7 bases are shared with TRBD1. The V gene end was trimmed by 7 bases and the J gene end by 1 base; junction bases not matched to a gene: 9. The length of the CDR3 is 14 residues. The germline gives CDR1 SQVTM, CDR2 ANQGSEA.

This clonotype was detected only once. V is TRBV27 and J is TRBJ2-3, with 11 bases fitting TRBD1. CDR3 size: 18 residues. Trimming took 1 base from V and 4 from J; bases not matched to a gene: 10. CDR1 is MNHEY, CDR2 SMNVEV, per germline (reference sequence). The CDR3 loop reads CASSLYWPGQGGPDTQYF. CDR3 nucleotide sequence: TGTGCCAGCAGTTTATATTGGCCGGGACAGGGGGGCCCAGATACGCAGTATTTT.

The genes are TRBV12-3 or TRBV12-4 and TRBJ2-7, with D hard to call. Trimming stripped 3 bases from V and 0 bases from J, with 9 bases between. The CDR3 loop spans 14 amino acids. CDR3 bases: TGTGCCAGCAGTTTGAGGCGAACCTCCTACGAGCAGTACTTC. It yields the protein CASSLRRTSYEQYF.

Comments on this clonotype: This sequence may be a read error, since a much larger clone differs from it by one base. This chain connects TRBV20-1 to TRBJ2-1, with D hard to call. Germline CDR1 reads DFQATT; CDR2 reads SNEGSKA (reference sequence). This CDR3 region has 13 residues. V was shortened by 5 bases and J by 10 bases, with 18 bases between the two germline ends. CDR3 sequence (DNA): TGCAGTGCTCGATCAGTCATAGTTAACGAGCAGTTCTTC. This codes for CSARSVIVNEQFF.

The chain uses TRBV29-1 and TRBJ2-1; D may correspond to TRBD1 or TRBD2 (6 bases each). Germline CDR1 reads SQVTM; CDR2 reads ANQGSEA. The CDR3 runs 11 residues. V lost 4 bases, J lost 14 bases, and 15 bases lay in between. Here the CDR3 DNA reads TGCAGCGTTGCGATGGGGGGCGGGAAGTTCTTC. Encoded protein: CSVAMGGGKFF.

The chain carries TRBV14 and TRBJ2-3; D possibly corresponds to TRBD2 (5 bases). V lost 3 bases, J lost 6 bases, and 7 bases lay in between. The CDR3 is made up of 12 amino acids. Germline lookup yields CDR1 SGHDN and CDR2 FVKESK. The CDR3 DNA follows: TGTGCCAGCAGCCACCAGCGGGATACGCAGTATTTT. Translation: CASSHQRDTQYF.

This chain links TRBV12-3 or TRBV12-4 with TRBJ2-1; 12 bases line up with TRBD2. V was clipped by 5 bases and J by 6 bases; unmatched bases: 5. The CDR3 has 15 amino acids. CDR3 in DNA: TGTGCCAGCAGTGTCGGACTAGCGGGAATCAATGAGCAGTTCTTC. It translates to CASSVGLAGINEQFF.

The CDR3 coding sequence is TGTGCCAGCAGTCCGACAGTAACGATCTACGAGCAGTACTTC. It specifies CASSPTVTIYEQYF. The chain recombines TRBV2 with TRBJ2-7, with D perhaps TRBD1 (5 bases). Germline assignment: CDR1 SNHLY and CDR2 FYNNEI. V was cut by 5 bases and J by 3 bases, with 14 bases left in between. The CDR3 is 14 amino acids.

This clonotype was recorded many times. The chain couples TRBV11-2 to TRBJ2-1; 8 bases line up with TRBD1. Trimming removed 1 base from V and 8 bases from J; junction bases left unmatched: 7. Germline-derived CDR1 and CDR2 are SGHAT and FQNNGV. The CDR3 sequence is 15 residues long. Here the CDR3 DNA reads TGTGCCAGCAGCTTAGTACGGACAGGGTGGGATGAGCAGTTCTTC. This sequence encodes CASSLVRTGWDEQFF.

The genes are TRBV10-3 and TRBJ2-3, with no clear D. This CDR3 region has 15 residues. Germline V gene data show CDR1 as ENHRY and CDR2 as SYGVKD. The germline V and J ends were trimmed by 8 bases and 4 bases, with 19 bases remaining between them. CDR3 in DNA: TGTGCCATCGCAGCTTCTGCAGGCGAGGCAGATACGCAGTATTTT. It codes for CAIAASAGEADTQYF.

In its sample, this clonotype was seen a few times. The rearrangement uses TRBV30 and TRBJ2-4; TRBD1 matches 9 bases. With V trimmed by 1 base and J by 7 bases, 2 bases remained unmatched. CDR1 and CDR2 (germline): GTSNPN, SVGIG (reference sequence). CDR3 length equals 13 residues. As DNA, the CDR3 is TGTGCCTGGAGTGGGGACAGGGTGAACATTCAGTACTTC. As protein: CAWSGDRVNIQYF.

In regard to this clonotype: A much more abundant neighbour one base away suggests this may be a read error. The V and J genes are TRBV20-1 and TRBJ2-5; possibly TRBD2 for D (5 bases). Germline V gene data show CDR1 as DFQATT and CDR2 as SNEGSKA (reference sequence). V lost 3 bases and J lost 4, with 12 bases in between. The CDR3 extends over 13 amino acids. As DNA, the CDR3 is TGCAGTGCTAGGAGACCCACTAGAGAGACCCAGTACTTC. Translation gives CSARRPTRETQYF.

This clonotype was found a few times. The rearrangement links TRBV12-3 or TRBV12-4 to TRBJ1-2, with 10 bases that match TRBD1. The CDR3 extends over 14 amino acids. Losses at the gene ends were 6 bases for V and 7 bases for J; bases not matched to a gene: 8. This CDR3 reads CASSYLTGGSGYTF. The CDR3 nucleotides are TGTGCCAGCAGCTATCTGACAGGGGGCTCTGGCTACACCTTC.